Listed here are 14 T cell receptor beta chains from one sample, sequenced in a study of blood T cell repertoires in COVID-19. The table came from immunoSEQ multiplex PCR; TCRdb's copy has only in-frame clones and leaves some out. The table shows 150,000 to 200,000 clones, with approximately 85% occurring only once. The specimen was peripheral blood. The source is a man aged 55 to 70 with acute or convalescent COVID-19.

This clone was seen just once. The CDR3 DNA reads TGTGCCAGCAGCCAAGTACCTAGTATAAGGTCCTACGAGCAGTACTTC. The encoded protein is CASSQVPSIRSYEQYF. V is TRBV3-1 (or the pseudogene TRBV3-2) and J is TRBJ2-7; D is unclear. The CDR3 is 16 residues long. The ends were cut back, 1 base at V and 1 base at J, with 14 bases in the middle. The germline gives CDR1 LGHDT, CDR2 YNNKEL (reference sequence).

The chain links TRBV9 to TRBJ2-1; D is possibly TRBD1 (6 bases). Trimming removed 0 bases at V and 2 bases at J, with 12 bases between. Germline CDR1 reads SGDLS; CDR2 reads YYNGEE. The CDR3 length is 16 residues. The CDR3 protein is CASSVGLGAAYNEQFF. The CDR3 DNA follows: TGTGCCAGCAGCGTAGGGCTGGGGGCCGCCTACAATGAGCAGTTCTTC.

The chain employs TRBV7-2 and TRBJ2-3, with 8 bases fitting TRBD2. V lost 5 bases and J lost 3; bases outside the gene matches: 7. The CDR3 contains 15 residues. CDR1 is SGHTA, CDR2 FQGNSA, per germline. The CDR3 nucleotides read TGTGCCAGCAGCCCCAAAGCGGGAGTAACAGATACGCAGTATTTT. Translated: CASSPKAGVTDTQYF.

The rearrangement joins TRBV12-3 or TRBV12-4 to TRBJ2-3; a weak D match, TRBD1 (6 bases). The CDR3 contains 13 residues. V was shortened by 7 bases and J by 4 bases, with 12 bases between the two germline ends. The CDR3 region has the DNA TGTGCCAGCACCAAACAGGGTGCAGATACGCAGTATTTT. Residues: CASTKQGADTQYF.

The genes are TRBV3-1 (or the pseudogene TRBV3-2) and TRBJ2-2, with 8 nucleotides matching TRBD2. This CDR3 is 17 amino acids long. J gave up 6 bases and V 5 bases, and 14 bases lay outside the gene matches. The germline CDR1 and CDR2 sequences are LGHDT and YNNKEL (reference sequence). This CDR3 reads CASSEIKAGVEPGELFF. CDR3 nucleotides: TGTGCCAGCAGCGAAATAAAAGCGGGAGTGGAGCCCGGGGAGCTGTTTTTT.

This sequence joins TRBV29-1 and TRBJ2-2, with TRBD2 identical over 9 bases. The CDR3 is made up of 15 amino acids. Germline CDR1 is SQVTM and CDR2 is ANQGSEA. The trim removed 3 bases at V and 5 bases at J, leaving 7 bases unmatched. DNA of the CDR3: TGCAGCGTTGAGGAAGCGGGAGGTGGGACCGGGGAGCTGTTTTTT. Translating gives CSVEEAGGGTGELFF.

The chain links TRBV4-2 to TRBJ1-2; a possible D gene is TRBD1 (6 bases). The CDR3 has 16 residues. Germline V CDR1 and CDR2: LGHNA, YNFKEQ. Trimming removed 0 bases at V and 7 bases at J, with 18 bases between. The CDR3 DNA reads TGTGCCAGCAGCCAAGAGGGGGCAGGGTCTGTGGGTGGCTACACCTTC. The encoded protein is CASSQEGAGSVGGYTF.

This rearrangement joins TRBV18 to TRBJ2-1; D ambiguous. V dropped 3 bases and J dropped 2 bases, with 14 bases sitting between them. Germline CDR1 reads KGHSH; CDR2 reads LQKENI. This CDR3 is 16 amino acids long. The CDR3: CASSPKIVLPYNEQFF. The CDR3 DNA reads TGTGCCAGCTCACCCAAAATAGTTTTACCCTACAATGAGCAGTTCTTC.

V and J are TRBV9 and TRBJ1-5; TRBD1 aligns across 7 bases. CDR1 is SGDLS, CDR2 YYNGEE, per germline. After removal of 4 bases from V and 5 bases from J, the junction contained 9 bases not matched to a gene. The CDR3 loop spans 15 amino acids. For the CDR3, the DNA is TGTGCCAGCAGCATCGCCGGGACAGAATATCAGCCCCAGCATTTT. It translates to CASSIAGTEYQPQHF.

The chain recombines TRBV27 with TRBJ2-7, with 9 bases lining up with TRBD1. The ends lost 5 bases at V and 2 bases at J; junction bases unmatched: 4. The CDR3 runs to 14 residues. In germline, CDR1 is MNHEY, CDR2 SMNVEV (reference sequence). The chain's CDR3 is CASSARQGAYEQYF. DNA for the CDR3: TGTGCCAGCAGTGCGAGACAGGGGGCCTACGAGCAGTACTTC.

This clone was observed a single time. The J gene is TRBJ2-7, the V gene TRBV19; 13 bases line up with TRBD2. The trim removed 8 bases at V and 2 bases at J, leaving 6 bases unmatched. This CDR3 comprises 15 residues. CDR1 is LNHDA, CDR2 SQIVND, per germline (reference sequence). CDR3: CASGYGTSGAYEQYF. The CDR3, as DNA: TGTGCCAGTGGCTACGGGACTAGCGGGGCCTACGAGCAGTACTTC.

This chain connects TRBV28 to TRBJ1-1, with TRBD1 identical over 7 bases. The CDR3 totals 14 residues. The germline V gene encodes CDR1 MDHEN and CDR2 SYDVKM. J was trimmed by 2 bases and V by 8 bases; bases with no gene match: 8. Here the CDR3 DNA reads TGTGCCAGCGGATTACAGGGGACAAACACTGAAGCTTTCTTT. Its translation is CASGLQGTNTEAFF.

J is TRBJ2-7 and V is TRBV10-3; 13 positions match TRBD2. Germline trimming cut 6 bases from V and 6 bases from J; bases unmatched to any gene: 5. Germline loops: CDR1 ENHRY, CDR2 SYGVKD. The CDR3 is made up of 14 amino acids. The DNA of the CDR3 is TGTGCCATCAGCGGACTAGCGGGAGTAAGCGAGCAGTACTTC. Its protein is CAISGLAGVSEQYF.

The chain has TRBV7-9 and TRBJ2-3, with 7 nucleotides matching TRBD2. This CDR3 region has 13 residues. J gave up 4 bases and V 4 bases, and 2 bases lay outside the gene matches. Per germline, CDR1 SEHNR and CDR2 FQNEAQ (reference sequence). The CDR3 sequence is CASSSGRSDTQYF. CDR3 DNA sequence: TGTGCCAGCAGCTCCGGGAGGTCAGATACGCAGTATTTT. Variable domain in full (rest from reference TRBV7-9 and TRBJ2-3): DTGVSQNPRHKITKRGQNVTFRCDPISEHNRLYWYRQTLGQGPEFLTYFQNEAQLEKSRLLSDRFSAERPKGSFSTLEIQRTEQGDSAMYLCASSSGRSDTQYFGPGTRLTVL.